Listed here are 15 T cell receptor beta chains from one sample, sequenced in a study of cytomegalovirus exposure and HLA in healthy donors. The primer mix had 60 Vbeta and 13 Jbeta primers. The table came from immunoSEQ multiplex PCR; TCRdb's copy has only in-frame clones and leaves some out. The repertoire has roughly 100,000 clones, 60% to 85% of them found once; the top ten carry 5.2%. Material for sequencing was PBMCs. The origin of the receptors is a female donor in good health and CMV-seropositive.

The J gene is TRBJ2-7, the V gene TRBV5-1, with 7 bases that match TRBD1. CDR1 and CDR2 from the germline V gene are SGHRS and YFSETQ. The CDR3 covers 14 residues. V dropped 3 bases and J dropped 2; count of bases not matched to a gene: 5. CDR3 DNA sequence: TGCGCCAGCAGCTCAACCGGGACAGCCTACGAGCAGTACTTC. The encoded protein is CASSSTGTAYEQYF.

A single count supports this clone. CDR3 region: CASSPDRGNYGYTF. Written as DNA, the CDR3 is TGTGCCAGCAGCCCGGACAGGGGAAACTATGGCTACACCTTC. The rearrangement joins TRBV28 to TRBJ1-2, with 9 bases matching TRBD1. CDR1 is MDHEN and CDR2 is SYDVKM in the germline V gene. With 6 bases clipped from V and 2 bases from J, the junction kept 4 bases outside the gene matches. This CDR3 is built from 14 residues.

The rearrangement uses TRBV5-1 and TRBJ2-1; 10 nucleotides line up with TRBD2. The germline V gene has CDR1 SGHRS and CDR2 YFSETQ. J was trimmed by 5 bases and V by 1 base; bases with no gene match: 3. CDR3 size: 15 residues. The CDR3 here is CASSLSSGSNNEQFF. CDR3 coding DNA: TGCGCCAGCAGCTTGTCTAGCGGGAGTAACAATGAGCAGTTCTTC. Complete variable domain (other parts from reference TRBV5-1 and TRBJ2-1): KAGVTQTPRYLIKTRGQQVTLSCSPISGHRSVSWYQQTPGQGLQFLFEYFSETQRNKGNFPGRFSGRQFSNSRSEMNVSTLELGDSALYLCASSLSSGSNNEQFFGPGTRLTVL.

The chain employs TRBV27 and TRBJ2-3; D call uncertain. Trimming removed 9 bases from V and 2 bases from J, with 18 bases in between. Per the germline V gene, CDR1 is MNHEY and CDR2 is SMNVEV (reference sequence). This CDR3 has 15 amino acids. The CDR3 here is CASGTVYQDTDTQYF. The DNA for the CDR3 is TGTGCCAGTGGCACAGTCTACCAAGACACAGATACGCAGTATTTT.

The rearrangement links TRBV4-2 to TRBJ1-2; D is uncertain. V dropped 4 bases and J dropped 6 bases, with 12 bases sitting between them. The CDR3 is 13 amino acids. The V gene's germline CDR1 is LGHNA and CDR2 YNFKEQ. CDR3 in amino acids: CASSRRLTDGYTF. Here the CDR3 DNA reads TGTGCCAGCAGCCGCCGTCTTACGGATGGCTACACCTTC.

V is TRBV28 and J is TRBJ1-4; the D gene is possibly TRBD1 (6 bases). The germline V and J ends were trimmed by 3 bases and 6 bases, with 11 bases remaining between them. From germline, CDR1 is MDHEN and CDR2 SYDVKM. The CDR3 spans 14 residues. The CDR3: CASSLSGADEKLFF. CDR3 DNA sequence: TGTGCCAGCAGTTTGTCAGGGGCCGATGAAAAACTGTTTTTT.

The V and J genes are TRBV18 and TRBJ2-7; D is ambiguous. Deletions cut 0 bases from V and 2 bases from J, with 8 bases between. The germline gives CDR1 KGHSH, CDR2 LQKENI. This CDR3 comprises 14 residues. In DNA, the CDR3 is TGTGCCAGCTCACCACCGATCAGGACCTACGAGCAGTACTTC. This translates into CASSPPIRTYEQYF.

The CDR3 bases are TGTGCCAGTAGACCTGTGGGACAGGACAATTCACCCCTCCACTTT. It translates to CASRPVGQDNSPLHF. The V call is TRBV19, the J call TRBJ1-6; 8 nucleotides match TRBD1. The length of the CDR3 is 15 residues. Germline V CDR1 and CDR2: LNHDA, SQIVND (reference sequence). With 6 bases clipped from V and 7 bases from J, the junction kept 8 bases outside the gene matches.

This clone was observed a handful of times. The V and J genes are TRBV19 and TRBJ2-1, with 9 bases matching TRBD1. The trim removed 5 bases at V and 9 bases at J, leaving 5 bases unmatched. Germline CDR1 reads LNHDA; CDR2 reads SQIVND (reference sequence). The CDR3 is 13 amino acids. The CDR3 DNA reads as TGTGCCAGTAGTCCCCACAGGGGGCTTGAGCAGTTCTTC. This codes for CASSPHRGLEQFF.

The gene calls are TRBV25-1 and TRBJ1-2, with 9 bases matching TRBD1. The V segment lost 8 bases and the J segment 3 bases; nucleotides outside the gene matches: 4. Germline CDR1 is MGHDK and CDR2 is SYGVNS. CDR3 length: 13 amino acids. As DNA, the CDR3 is TGTGCCAGCTCGGACAGGGGCTACTATGGCTACACCTTC. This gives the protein CASSDRGYYGYTF.

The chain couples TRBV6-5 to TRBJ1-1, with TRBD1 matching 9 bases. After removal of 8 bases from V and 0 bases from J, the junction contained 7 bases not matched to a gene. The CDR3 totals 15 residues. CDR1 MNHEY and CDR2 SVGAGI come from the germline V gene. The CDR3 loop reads CASVGTGRMNTEAFF. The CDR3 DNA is TGTGCCAGCGTTGGGACAGGGAGGATGAACACTGAAGCTTTCTTT.

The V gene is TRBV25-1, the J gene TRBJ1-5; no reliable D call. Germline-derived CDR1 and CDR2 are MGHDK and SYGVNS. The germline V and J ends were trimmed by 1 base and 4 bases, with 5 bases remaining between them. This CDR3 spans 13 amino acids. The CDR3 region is CASSESGNQPQHF. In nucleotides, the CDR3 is TGTGCCAGCAGTGAATCGGGAAATCAGCCCCAGCATTTT.

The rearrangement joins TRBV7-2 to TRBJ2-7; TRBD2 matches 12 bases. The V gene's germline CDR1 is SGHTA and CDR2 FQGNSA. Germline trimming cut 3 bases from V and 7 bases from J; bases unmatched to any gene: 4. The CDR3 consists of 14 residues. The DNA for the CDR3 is TGTGCCAGCAGCTTTCTAGCGGGAGGGCGTGAGCAGTACTTC. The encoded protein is CASSFLAGGREQYF.

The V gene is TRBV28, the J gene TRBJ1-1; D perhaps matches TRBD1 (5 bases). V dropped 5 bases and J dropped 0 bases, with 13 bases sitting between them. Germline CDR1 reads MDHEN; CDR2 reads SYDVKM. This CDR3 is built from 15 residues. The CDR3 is CASSPPGEMNTEAFF. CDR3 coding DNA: TGTGCCAGCAGTCCCCCGGGGGAAATGAACACTGAAGCTTTCTTT.

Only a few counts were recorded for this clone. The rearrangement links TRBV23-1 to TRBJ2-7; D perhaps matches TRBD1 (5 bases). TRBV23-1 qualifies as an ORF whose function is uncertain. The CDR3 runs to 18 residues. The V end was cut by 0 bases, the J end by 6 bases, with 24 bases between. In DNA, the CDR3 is TGCGCCAGCAGTCAATCTGGACGACAGCCGCCCCGAATTTGCGAGCAGTACTTC. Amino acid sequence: CASSQSGRQPPRICEQYF.